This T cell receptor (beta chain) derives from a study of cytomegalovirus exposure and HLA in healthy donors. The wider study: Of the donors genotyped, several hundred in all, 80% to 85% fell in the Caucasian-associated ancestry cluster.

13 Jbeta primers and 60 Vbeta primers were used for the PCR. In the authors' workflow: A later analysis tallied 80 million or so unique TCR beta chains, roughly 11 million of them shared. Clones were sequenced by immunoSEQ multiplex PCR, and TCRdb holds only the in-frame ones, with some missing. The V and J calls and clone size come from that table; D and trimming were worked out from the DNA. This sample's clone table lists around 70,000 clones. CDR1 and CDR2 (germline): SNHLY, FYNNEI. The ends lost 8 bases at V and 4 bases at J; junction bases unmatched: 1. The CDR3 spans 12 residues. General observations from the study: Usually a TCR sequence was rare, but some public TCRs were found in many donors. DRB1 had the most TCR associations and HLA-C the fewest, a later analysis found, with rates varying by HLA locus.

As concerns this clone: Antigen unknown.

The source of this sequence is a female donor in good health and CMV-seropositive. The V and J genes are TRBV2 and TRBJ1-3, with 8 bases fitting TRBD1. Sequenced material: PBMCs. The CDR3 is CASGQGGNTIYF. The CDR3 nucleotides are TGTGCCAGCGGACAGGGAGGAAACACCATATATTTT.